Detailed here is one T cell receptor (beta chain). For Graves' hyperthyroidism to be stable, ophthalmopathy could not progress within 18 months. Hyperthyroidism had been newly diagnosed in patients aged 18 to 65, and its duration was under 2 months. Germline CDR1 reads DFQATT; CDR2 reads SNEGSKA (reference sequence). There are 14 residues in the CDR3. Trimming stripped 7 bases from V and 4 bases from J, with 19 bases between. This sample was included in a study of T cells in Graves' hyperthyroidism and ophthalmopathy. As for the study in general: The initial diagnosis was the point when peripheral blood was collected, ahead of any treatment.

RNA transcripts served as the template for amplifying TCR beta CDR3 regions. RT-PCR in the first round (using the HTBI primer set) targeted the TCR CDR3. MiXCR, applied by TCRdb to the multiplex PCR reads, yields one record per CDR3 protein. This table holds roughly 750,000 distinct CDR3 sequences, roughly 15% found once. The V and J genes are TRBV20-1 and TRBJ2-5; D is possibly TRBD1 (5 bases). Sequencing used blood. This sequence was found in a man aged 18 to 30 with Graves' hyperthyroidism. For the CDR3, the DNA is TGCAGTGTCCCCCCGGACATCCTGGGAGAGACCCAGTACTTC. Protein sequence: CSVPPDILGETQYF.